Shown below are 13 T cell receptor beta chains from a single sample sequenced in a study of cytomegalovirus exposure and HLA in healthy donors. PCR employed 60 Vbeta and 13 Jbeta primers. Data came from immunoSEQ multiplex PCR; TCRdb stores just in-frame clones and leaves some out. The sample holds around 150,000 clones, 79% seen once. Input material: PBMCs. These receptors were obtained from a man in his fifties or sixties in good health and CMV-seropositive.

This rearrangement joins TRBV5-4 to TRBJ1-3; 7 bases are a match to TRBD1. The germline gives CDR1 SGHNT, CDR2 YYREEE (reference sequence). The CDR3 consists of 14 residues. With V trimmed by 4 bases and J by 1 base, 2 bases remained unmatched. The CDR3 region is CASSTGASGNTIYF. For the CDR3, the DNA is TGTGCCAGCAGCACAGGGGCTTCTGGAAACACCATATATTTT.

As DNA, the CDR3 is TGCAGCGTCGATGGGACAGGGGTTTACACCGGGGAGCTGTTTTTT. The encoded protein is CSVDGTGVYTGELFF. J is TRBJ2-2 and V is TRBV29-1; 10 nucleotides match TRBD1. The V gene end was trimmed by 6 bases and the J gene end by 3 bases; junction bases not matched to a gene: 7. The CDR3 runs 15 residues. Germline values: CDR1 SQVTM, CDR2 ANQGSEA.

The V gene is TRBV29-1, the J gene TRBJ2-7; TRBD1 aligns across 8 bases. The CDR3 has 14 amino acids. Germline assignment: CDR1 SQVTM and CDR2 ANQGSEA. The junction had 13 bases not matched to a gene; V was cut back by 5 bases and J by 7 bases. CDR3 protein: CSVHWIGQGAEQYF. DNA of the CDR3: TGCAGCGTTCACTGGATTGGACAGGGCGCTGAGCAGTACTTC.

The chain joins TRBV5-1 to TRBJ1-1, with D perhaps TRBD1 (5 bases). The V end was cut by 0 bases, the J end by 6 bases, with 15 bases between. The germline gives CDR1 SGHRS, CDR2 YFSETQ. CDR3 size: 15 residues. CDR3 residues: CASSLVPGNLAEAFF. The CDR3 nucleotides are TGCGCCAGCAGCTTGGTGCCAGGGAATCTTGCTGAAGCTTTCTTT.

The rearrangement joins TRBV7-9 to TRBJ2-3; D remains unclear. Trimming cost V 1 base and J 6 bases, with 5 bases left between them. The CDR3 has 12 residues. CDR1 and CDR2 from the germline V gene are SEHNR and FQNEAQ (reference sequence). CDR3 DNA: TGTGCCAGCAGCTTAGTCCAGGATACGCAGTATTTT. It is translated as CASSLVQDTQYF.

This chain joins TRBV5-6 and TRBJ1-2; tentatively, D is TRBD1 (6 bases). Germline V lookup: CDR1 SGHDT, CDR2 YYEEEE. This CDR3 spans 13 amino acids. Trimming stripped 4 bases from V and 8 bases from J, with 15 bases between. CDR3 region: CASSLGGQGGYTF. CDR3 nucleotide sequence: TGTGCCAGCAGCCTTGGCGGGCAGGGGGGCTACACCTTC.

The sample holds one count of this clone. This chain connects TRBV14 to TRBJ1-1, with 11 bases fitting TRBD1. CDR3 length equals 16 residues. After removal of 2 bases from V and 4 bases from J, the junction contained 6 bases not matched to a gene. The germline gives CDR1 SGHDN, CDR2 FVKESK. Here the CDR3 DNA reads TGTGCCAGCAGCCAATCTGGACAGGGGGCGCCCACTGAAGCTTTCTTT. Translating gives CASSQSGQGAPTEAFF.

This chain connects TRBV28 to TRBJ2-3, with D maybe TRBD2 (5 bases). V was clipped by 7 bases and J by 2 bases, with 16 bases between them. This CDR3 is built from 15 residues. Germline V gene lookup returns CDR1 MDHEN and CDR2 SYDVKM. The CDR3 reads CASNLVSVITDTQYF. For the CDR3, the DNA is TGTGCCAGCAACCTCGTTAGCGTAATCACAGATACGCAGTATTTT.

The chain links TRBV7-6 to TRBJ2-1; 10 nucleotides align to TRBD2. Germline assignment: CDR1 SGHVS and CDR2 FNYEAQ. CDR3 length: 16 residues. After removal of 1 base from V and 5 bases from J, the junction contained 5 bases not matched to a gene. The CDR3 reads CASSLGTSGVNNEQFF. The DNA of the CDR3 is TGTGCCAGCAGCTTAGGTACTAGCGGGGTCAACAATGAGCAGTTCTTC.

The rearrangement joins TRBV27 to TRBJ1-5, with D possibly matching TRBD1 (6 bases). Trimming pared 6 bases from V and 4 bases from J, leaving 13 bases between. CDR1 and CDR2 (germline): MNHEY, SMNVEV (reference sequence). The CDR3 has 14 residues. CDR3 DNA: TGTGCCAGCAGCAACAGGGTAAAAAATCAGCCCCAGCATTTT. It translates to CASSNRVKNQPQHF.

The chain links TRBV7-2 to TRBJ2-2; maybe TRBD2 (5 bases). Germline loops: CDR1 SGHTA, CDR2 FQGNSA. The CDR3 has 14 amino acids. V lost 5 bases to trimming and J lost 2 bases, with 9 bases between them. The CDR3 DNA is TGTGCCAGCAGCCATGGACTTAACACCGGGGAGCTGTTTTTT. It codes for CASSHGLNTGELFF.

This rearrangement joins TRBV5-6 to TRBJ2-7; D is unresolved. The germline gives CDR1 SGHDT, CDR2 YYEEEE. V lost 4 bases, J lost 1 base, and 3 bases lay in between. The CDR3 contains 11 residues. CDR3: CASSHSYEQYF. DNA of the CDR3: TGTGCCAGCAGCCATTCCTACGAGCAGTACTTC. The whole variable domain, filled in from reference TRBV5-6 and TRBJ2-7, reads DAGVTQSPTHLIKTRGQQVTLRCSPKSGHDTVSWYQQALGQGPQFIFQYYEEEERQRGNFPDRFSGHQFPNYSSELNVNALLLGDSALYLCASSHSYEQYFGPGTRLTVT.

CDR3 sequence: CASSARDRGTDTQYF. CDR3 DNA sequence: TGTGCCAGCAGTGCCCGGGACAGGGGAACAGATACGCAGTATTTT. This chain connects TRBV2 to TRBJ2-3, with 10 bases matching TRBD1. CDR1 and CDR2 from the germline V gene are SNHLY and FYNNEI. J lost 3 bases, V lost 4 bases, and 4 bases had no gene match. This CDR3 contains 15 residues.